This T cell receptor (beta chain) was captured in a study of blood T cell repertoires in COVID-19. A few counts support this clone. Per the authors' pipeline: Nucleated cell number was recorded as an estimate derived from reference gene primer amplification. The method was immunoSEQ multiplex PCR; TCRdb's version includes in-frame clones alone and lacks a portion of them. Clone size and the V and J calls come from that table; the DNA yielded D and trimming. This sample has roughly 250,000 clones, with about 91% found just once. This CDR3 has 12 residues. V lost 3 bases and J 4 bases, leaving 7 bases between the germline ends. Germline CDR1 is LNHDA and CDR2 is SQIVND (reference sequence).

This receptor was taken from a young adult with COVID-19, enrolled during active disease. The rearrangement uses TRBV19 and TRBJ2-7; D unclear. The material sequenced was peripheral blood. Written as DNA, the CDR3 is TGTGCCAGTAGTATTGACGGGTACGAGCAGTACTTC. Translated: CASSIDGYEQYF.